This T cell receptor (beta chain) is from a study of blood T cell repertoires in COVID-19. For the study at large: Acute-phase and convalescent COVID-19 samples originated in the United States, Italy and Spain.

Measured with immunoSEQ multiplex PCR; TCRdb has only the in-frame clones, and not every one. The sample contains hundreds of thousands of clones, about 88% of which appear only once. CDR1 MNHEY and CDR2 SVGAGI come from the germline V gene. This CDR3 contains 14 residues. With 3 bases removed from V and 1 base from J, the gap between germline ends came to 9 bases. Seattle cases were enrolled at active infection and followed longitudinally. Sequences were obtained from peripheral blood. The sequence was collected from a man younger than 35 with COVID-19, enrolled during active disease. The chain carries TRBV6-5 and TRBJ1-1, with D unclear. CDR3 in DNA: TGTGCCAGCAGTTATCTTGCAGGGAACACTGAAGCTTTCTTT. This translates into CASSYLAGNTEAFF.